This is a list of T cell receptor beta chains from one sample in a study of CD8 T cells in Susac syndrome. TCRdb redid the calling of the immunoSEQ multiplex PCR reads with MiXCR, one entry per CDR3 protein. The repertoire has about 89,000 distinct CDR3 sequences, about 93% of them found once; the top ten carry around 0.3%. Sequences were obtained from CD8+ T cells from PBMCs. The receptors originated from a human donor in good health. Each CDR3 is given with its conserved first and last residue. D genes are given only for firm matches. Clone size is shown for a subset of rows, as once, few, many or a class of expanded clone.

cdr3_nt: TGTGCCAGCAGTTACTCGAGTAGAAGCATTCCCTACGAGCAGTACTTC
cdr3_aa: CASSYSSRSIPYEQYF
v_call: TRBV6-2/TRBV6-3
d_call: NA
j_call: TRBJ2-7
clone_size: NA

cdr3_nt: TGCGCCAGCAGCCAAGATGGCGGAGTGAACACTGAAGCTTTCTTT
cdr3_aa: CASSQDGGVNTEAFF
v_call: TRBV4-1
d_call: NA
j_call: TRBJ1-1
clone_size: NA

cdr3_nt: TGCGCCAGCAGTCAGGGACTCGAAGCTTTCTTT
cdr3_aa: CASSQGLEAFF
v_call: TRBV5-1
d_call: NA
j_call: TRBJ1-1
clone_size: NA

cdr3_nt: TGCGCCAGCAGCTTATGGGGCAGGGGGGTCGAAAACATTCAGTACTTC
cdr3_aa: CASSLWGRGVENIQYF
v_call: TRBV5-1
d_call: NA
j_call: TRBJ2-4
clone_size: NA

cdr3_nt: TGTGCCAGCAAGATAGGGGGGTGGACTGAAGCTTTCTTT
cdr3_aa: CASKIGGWTEAFF
v_call: TRBV12-3/TRBV12-4
d_call: NA
j_call: TRBJ1-1
clone_size: NA

cdr3_nt: TGCAGTGCTAGAGAACCTCTAGATAGAGGTGCAGGAGAGACCCAGTACTTC
cdr3_aa: CSAREPLDRGAGETQYF
v_call: TRBV20-1
d_call: NA
j_call: TRBJ2-5
clone_size: NA

cdr3_nt: TGTGCCAGCAGCCAAGATTGGAAAGGCTACACCTTC
cdr3_aa: CASSQDWKGYTF
v_call: TRBV3-1
d_call: NA
j_call: TRBJ1-2
clone_size: NA

cdr3_nt: TGTGCCAGCAGTTACGCTCAGGGGGCAACCGGGGAGCTGTTTTTT
cdr3_aa: CASSYAQGATGELFF
v_call: TRBV6-5
d_call: TRBD1
j_call: TRBJ2-2
clone_size: NA

cdr3_nt: TGTGCCAGCAGCGACCTGACAGGGCCCTATGGCTACACCTTC
cdr3_aa: CASSDLTGPYGYTF
v_call: TRBV7-9
d_call: TRBD1
j_call: TRBJ1-2
clone_size: NA

cdr3_nt: TGTGCCAGCAGCGAGCGTAGGGGAGGGGGGGGAAACTACAATGAGCAGTTCTTC
cdr3_aa: CASSERRGGGGNYNEQFF
v_call: TRBV9
d_call: NA
j_call: TRBJ2-1
clone_size: NA

cdr3_nt: TGTGCCAGCAGTTACTCCGCCCTAGCGGGGTACAATGAGCAGTTCTTC
cdr3_aa: CASSYSALAGYNEQFF
v_call: TRBV6-2/TRBV6-3
d_call: TRBD2
j_call: TRBJ2-1
clone_size: NA

cdr3_nt: TGTGCCAGCTCGCCTGGGATGAGCGGCGAGCAGTACTTC
cdr3_aa: CASSPGMSGEQYF
v_call: TRBV6-5
d_call: NA
j_call: TRBJ2-7
clone_size: NA

cdr3_nt: TGTGCCAGCAGCCCGGGACTCCCCTCTTCAGATACGCAGTATTTT
cdr3_aa: CASSPGLPSSDTQYF
v_call: TRBV9
d_call: NA
j_call: TRBJ2-3
clone_size: NA

cdr3_nt: TGTGCCAGCAGCCCGAGGGGTCAGCCCCAGCATTTT
cdr3_aa: CASSPRGQPQHF
v_call: TRBV12-3/TRBV12-4
d_call: NA
j_call: TRBJ1-5
clone_size: NA

cdr3_nt: TGTGCCAGCAGCTTAGCCAGGGAGAGGAACTCACCCCTCCACTTT
cdr3_aa: CASSLARERNSPLHF
v_call: TRBV13
d_call: NA
j_call: TRBJ1-6
clone_size: NA

cdr3_nt: TGTGCCAGCAGCTTAGGCTACCCCTACGAGCAGTACTTC
cdr3_aa: CASSLGYPYEQYF
v_call: TRBV7-3
d_call: NA
j_call: TRBJ2-7
clone_size: NA

cdr3_nt: TGTGCCAGCAGTCCAACCCGGGGTGAGGGCCCAAGTCGGGCTTTCTTT
cdr3_aa: CASSPTRGEGPSRAFF
v_call: TRBV25-1
d_call: NA
j_call: TRBJ1-1
clone_size: once

cdr3_nt: TGTGCCAGCATAACCAGGGTGAACACCGGGGAGCTGTTTTTT
cdr3_aa: CASITRVNTGELFF
v_call: TRBV11-2
d_call: NA
j_call: TRBJ2-2
clone_size: NA

cdr3_nt: TGTGCCAGCAGTGACAGGGGCCCCTACGAGCAGTACTTC
cdr3_aa: CASSDRGPYEQYF
v_call: TRBV12-3/TRBV12-4
d_call: TRBD1
j_call: TRBJ2-7
clone_size: NA

cdr3_nt: TGTGCCAGCAGCTTAGATACTAGCGGGTCCGTCCTCGATGGGCTCGGGGCCAACGTCCTGACTTTC
cdr3_aa: CASSLDTSGSVLDGLGANVLTF
v_call: TRBV11-2
d_call: TRBD2
j_call: TRBJ2-6
clone_size: NA

cdr3_nt: TGTGCCAGCAGTTCCCCGGGAGCGGGGGGCTCCACAGATACGCAGTATTTT
cdr3_aa: CASSSPGAGGSTDTQYF
v_call: TRBV28
d_call: TRBD2
j_call: TRBJ2-3
clone_size: NA

cdr3_nt: TGTGCCAGCAGCCGCGGTGCCGGGACAGGTAACATTCAGTACTTC
cdr3_aa: CASSRGAGTGNIQYF
v_call: TRBV13
d_call: TRBD1
j_call: TRBJ2-4
clone_size: NA

cdr3_nt: TGTGCCAGCAGCGTCAGCGGGGGGGCCCCTACAGATACGCAGTATTTT
cdr3_aa: CASSVSGGAPTDTQYF
v_call: TRBV9
d_call: TRBD2
j_call: TRBJ2-3
clone_size: NA

cdr3_nt: TGCGCCAGCAGCGCCGGGGGATTGGGTCATGAGCAGTTCTTC
cdr3_aa: CASSAGGLGHEQFF
v_call: TRBV5-1
d_call: NA
j_call: TRBJ2-1
clone_size: NA

cdr3_nt: TGTGCCAGCAGCCCCGGACAGGGATACTACGAGCAGTACTTC
cdr3_aa: CASSPGQGYYEQYF
v_call: TRBV7-6
d_call: TRBD1
j_call: TRBJ2-7
clone_size: NA

cdr3_nt: TGTGCCAGCAGGACCACAGGGGGCAACTATGGCTACACCTTC
cdr3_aa: CASRTTGGNYGYTF
v_call: TRBV7-9
d_call: TRBD1
j_call: TRBJ1-2
clone_size: once

cdr3_nt: TGTGCCAGCCGGGGACAGTACACCGGGGAGCTGTTTTTT
cdr3_aa: CASRGQYTGELFF
v_call: TRBV13
d_call: TRBD1
j_call: TRBJ2-2
clone_size: NA

cdr3_nt: TGTGCCAGCAGTGAATATGTGTACGAGCAGTACTTC
cdr3_aa: CASSEYVYEQYF
v_call: TRBV25-1
d_call: NA
j_call: TRBJ2-7
clone_size: NA

cdr3_nt: TGTGCCAGCAGCCAAGATCCGGGCTATGGCTACACCTTC
cdr3_aa: CASSQDPGYGYTF
v_call: TRBV14
d_call: NA
j_call: TRBJ1-2
clone_size: NA